These T cell receptor beta chains were read from a single sample in a study of blood T cell repertoires in COVID-19. Here immunoSEQ multiplex PCR was the method, and the copy in TCRdb shows in-frame clones only, minus some. The sample consists of a few hundred thousand clones, just over 85% of them appearing once. The source material was peripheral blood. The source of these receptors is a man at least 80 years old with acute or convalescent COVID-19. The CDR3 runs from the conserved cysteine through the conserved F or W. Each record gives: V gene, CDR3 protein.

TRBV11-2 CASSPTNSGIKNIQYF
TRBV11-2 CASSPTRVQDTQYF
TRBV7-3 CASRPPQFGQYF
TRBV5-6 CASSWESGRARETQYF
TRBV11-2 CASSLWRSQGAENYGYTF
TRBV3-1/TRBV3-2 CASSLTFTSQGQGTYNEQFF
TRBV7-8 CASSPGLNEQFF
TRBV5-1 CASSLVVQSNYGYTF
TRBV9 CASSVQQGTGELFF
TRBV7-2 CASSQEVAGGYGNEQFF
TRBV7-3 CASSLRPSGRRDNEQFF
TRBV18 CASSPYGGTPAGNTIYF
TRBV6-2/TRBV6-3 CASSFYTGDLNTHYGYTF
TRBV21-1 CASSGGDRRHQGNDQPQHF
TRBV5-4 CASSPQGGNTEAFF
TRBV5-8 CASTSAGHNTEAFF
TRBV7-9 CASSPLQGKDYNEQFF
TRBV3-1/TRBV3-2 CASSRSGQASYEQYF
TRBV5-1 CASSLGDIGDSPLHF
TRBV27 CASSPELAPGQFF
TRBV6-5 CASSGLAGGNEQFF
TRBV6-6 CASSYRRAGGTYEQYF
TRBV5-1 CASSLASEGEQFF
TRBV5-1 CASSLDGPASNTEAFF
TRBV19 CASSANRVTNEKLFF
TRBV27 CASSFHRSGGTEAFF
TRBV4-1 CASGPGQGSYEQYF
TRBV7-2 CASSLAGGPTGELFF
TRBV7-8 CASSLEVGTVQETQYF
TRBV28 CASSFYSSGSSYNEQFF
TRBV6-2/TRBV6-3 CASSAERQKFNYGYTF
TRBV18 CASSPGDRGLTEAFF
TRBV3-1/TRBV3-2 CASSQALTGGPQHF
TRBV4-2 CASSLIGTPLDNEQFF
TRBV7-2 CASSLRSTGRYSPLHF
TRBV3-1/TRBV3-2 CASSRGTVNQPQHF
TRBV3-1/TRBV3-2 CASSQAVGPPVLHHF
TRBV15 CATGRGLAGGPITDTQYF
TRBV2 CASSFGLALDTQYF
TRBV5-1 CASSEPGMWETRYF
TRBV7-9 CASSLEGYGYTF
TRBV2 CASRQDGNQPQHF